This T cell receptor (beta chain) was captured by sequencing in a study of T cell responses to AZD1222 COVID-19 vaccine. In regard to this clone: Its specificity is unknown.

This table comes from immunoSEQ multiplex PCR, and its TCRdb copy is limited to in-frame clones, with some not included. The sample consists of 150,000 to 200,000 clones, less than 90% of them appearing once. Study-wide findings and caveats: Increases in Spike-specific TCR breadth and depth were seen after two AZD1222 doses. At baseline, seropositivity was found in only six AZD1222 recipients.

The CDR3 loop spans 14 amino acids. V lost 4 bases, J lost 4 bases, and 13 bases lay in between. The V gene's germline CDR1 is SNHLY and CDR2 FYNNEI. The chain carries TRBV2 and TRBJ1-2; D not resolved. Sequenced here: peripheral blood, sampled on day 0 of AZD1222 vaccination. This TCR was sampled from an adult in good health. The CDR3 region is CASSGQAGFYGYTF. DNA of the CDR3: TGTGCCAGCAGTGGGCAGGCGGGCTTCTATGGCTACACCTTC.